The rows below give T cell receptor beta chains drawn from one sample of a study of CD8 T cells in ankylosing spondylitis. MiXCR was run by TCRdb on the 5' RACE reads, yielding one entry per CDR3 protein. The data show 290,000 or so distinct CDR3 sequences, more than 20% seen once. The material sequenced was blood, either unsorted or a sorted T cell fraction (not recorded which). The receptor set was obtained from a female donor with ankylosing spondylitis or in good health (not recorded which). CDR3s include the opening cysteine and the closing phenylalanine or tryptophan. A D gene is named only where the DNA matches it firmly. The size of a clone is reported for some rows only, either as once, few or many, or as a class for expanded clones.

j_call: TRBJ2-7
clone_size: -
v_call: TRBV20-1
d_call: -
cdr3_aa: CSASFPGRYEQYF
cdr3_nt: TGCAGTGCTAGTTTTCCGGGGCGCTACGAGCAGTACTTC

j_call: TRBJ1-5
clone_size: -
v_call: TRBV4-3
d_call: -
cdr3_aa: CASSQDTGGGQPQHF
cdr3_nt: TGCGCCAGCAGCCAAGATACGGGGGGAGGACAGCCCCAGCATTTT

j_call: TRBJ1-3
clone_size: -
v_call: TRBV6-1
d_call: TRBD1
cdr3_aa: CASSGTGGNTIYF
cdr3_nt: TGTGCCAGCAGTGGGACAGGTGGAAACACCATATATTTT

j_call: TRBJ2-2
clone_size: -
v_call: TRBV27
d_call: -
cdr3_aa: CASSYYRVRDTGELFF
cdr3_nt: TGTGCCAGCAGCTATTACAGGGTCAGAGACACCGGGGAGCTGTTTTTT

j_call: TRBJ1-2
clone_size: -
v_call: TRBV9
d_call: -
cdr3_aa: CASRSGGGFSGYTF
cdr3_nt: TGTGCCAGCAGGTCCGGTGGGGGTTTCAGTGGCTACACCTTC

j_call: TRBJ1-4
clone_size: -
v_call: TRBV29-1
d_call: -
cdr3_aa: CSVDVGRGEKLFF
cdr3_nt: TGCAGCGTTGATGTGGGGCGAGGAGAAAAACTGTTTTTT

j_call: TRBJ2-4
clone_size: -
v_call: TRBV20-1
d_call: TRBD2
cdr3_aa: CSARTGLAGGKNIQYF
cdr3_nt: TGCAGTGCTAGAACGGGACTAGCGGGTGGCAAAAACATTCAGTACTTC

j_call: TRBJ2-1
clone_size: many
v_call: TRBV7-2
d_call: -
cdr3_aa: CASSPGQSYNEQFF
cdr3_nt: TGTGCCAGCAGCCCCGGACAGAGCTACAATGAGCAGTTCTTC

j_call: TRBJ2-7
clone_size: few
v_call: TRBV5-1
d_call: -
cdr3_aa: CASSLAEVSKQYF
cdr3_nt: TGCGCCAGCAGCTTGGCCGAGGTTTCGAAGCAGTACTTC

j_call: TRBJ2-2
clone_size: -
v_call: TRBV5-1
d_call: -
cdr3_aa: CASSLVGTPNTGELFF
cdr3_nt: TGCGCCAGCAGCTTGGTCGGGACCCCGAACACCGGGGAGCTGTTTTTT

j_call: TRBJ1-1
clone_size: many
v_call: TRBV5-1
d_call: -
cdr3_aa: CASSLEGEKAFF
cdr3_nt: TGCGCCAGCAGCTTGGAAGGAGAAAAAGCTTTCTTT

j_call: TRBJ1-5
clone_size: -
v_call: TRBV6-2/TRBV6-3
d_call: TRBD1
cdr3_aa: CASSRTGRNNQPQHF
cdr3_nt: TGTGCCAGCAGCCGGACAGGGAGAAACAATCAGCCCCAGCATTTT

j_call: TRBJ2-1
clone_size: -
v_call: TRBV7-3
d_call: -
cdr3_aa: CATSQGGSSYNEQFF
cdr3_nt: TGTGCCACTTCCCAGGGGGGTAGCTCCTACAATGAGCAGTTCTTC

j_call: TRBJ2-5
clone_size: -
v_call: TRBV4-3
d_call: -
cdr3_aa: CASSQRRGLVETQYF
cdr3_nt: TGCGCCAGCAGCCAAAGAAGAGGGTTGGTGGAGACCCAGTACTTC

j_call: TRBJ2-1
clone_size: few
v_call: TRBV3-1
d_call: TRBD2
cdr3_aa: CASSQVLAGVSEQFF
cdr3_nt: TGTGCCAGCAGCCAAGTCCTAGCGGGAGTGAGCGAGCAGTTCTTC

j_call: TRBJ2-7
clone_size: many
v_call: TRBV12-3/TRBV12-4
d_call: TRBD1
cdr3_aa: CASSSGTAYEQYF
cdr3_nt: TGTGCCAGCAGTTCCGGGACAGCCTACGAGCAGTACTTC

j_call: TRBJ2-7
clone_size: few
v_call: TRBV20-1
d_call: -
cdr3_aa: CSATKTTYEQYF
cdr3_nt: TGCAGTGCCACAAAGACGACCTACGAGCAGTACTTC

j_call: TRBJ2-3
clone_size: few
v_call: TRBV7-8
d_call: -
cdr3_aa: CASSLAPGSGPDTQYF
cdr3_nt: TGTGCCAGCAGCTTAGCGCCGGGGTCTGGTCCAGATACGCAGTATTTT

j_call: TRBJ1-6
clone_size: many
v_call: TRBV20-1
d_call: TRBD1
cdr3_aa: CSASPQTGRNSPLHF
cdr3_nt: TGCAGTGCCTCACCGCAGACAGGGAGAAATTCACCCCTCCACTTT

j_call: TRBJ1-1
clone_size: few
v_call: TRBV6-1
d_call: -
cdr3_aa: CASSTRGRGTEAFF
cdr3_nt: TGTGCCAGCAGTACCCGCGGGAGGGGCACTGAAGCTTTCTTT

j_call: TRBJ2-1
clone_size: few
v_call: TRBV25-1
d_call: TRBD2
cdr3_aa: CASWGTSGYNEQFF
cdr3_nt: TGTGCCAGCTGGGGGACTAGCGGTTACAATGAGCAGTTCTTC

j_call: TRBJ2-3
clone_size: -
v_call: TRBV24-1
d_call: TRBD2
cdr3_aa: CATSEELAGGADTQYF
cdr3_nt: TGTGCCACCAGTGAAGAACTAGCGGGAGGGGCAGATACGCAGTATTTT

j_call: TRBJ2-4
clone_size: few
v_call: TRBV11-1
d_call: TRBD2
cdr3_aa: CASSLSGGRENIQYF
cdr3_nt: TGTGCCAGCAGCTTATCCGGCGGGAGGGAGAACATTCAGTACTTC

j_call: TRBJ2-7
clone_size: -
v_call: TRBV10-2
d_call: TRBD1
cdr3_aa: CASSPGQGAHEQYF
cdr3_nt: TGCGCCAGCAGTCCGGGACAGGGGGCTCACGAGCAGTACTTC

j_call: TRBJ1-1
clone_size: -
v_call: TRBV29-1
d_call: -
cdr3_aa: CSVEDQGNGKAEAFF
cdr3_nt: TGCAGCGTTGAAGATCAGGGGAATGGGAAGGCTGAAGCTTTCTTT

j_call: TRBJ2-1
clone_size: many
v_call: TRBV5-1
d_call: -
cdr3_aa: CASSLGYEQFF
cdr3_nt: TGCGCCAGCAGCTTGGGGTACGAGCAGTTCTTC

j_call: TRBJ2-4
clone_size: few
v_call: TRBV2
d_call: -
cdr3_aa: CASSEELAKNIQYF
cdr3_nt: TGTGCCAGCAGCGAGGAACTAGCCAAAAACATTCAGTACTTC

j_call: TRBJ2-5
clone_size: few
v_call: TRBV7-9
d_call: -
cdr3_aa: CASSLAQGAVLETQYF
cdr3_nt: TGTGCCAGCAGCTTGGCCCAGGGTGCGGTTTTAGAGACCCAGTACTTC

j_call: TRBJ1-5
clone_size: few
v_call: TRBV28
d_call: TRBD1
cdr3_aa: CASSAPQGSQPQHF
cdr3_nt: TGTGCCAGCAGTGCACCACAGGGGAGTCAGCCCCAGCATTTT